Described below is a single TCR beta chain sequence and its context. These data are taken from a study of CD8 T cells in Susac syndrome. An input of 0.5 to 1 ug of RNA was subjected to reverse transcription using random hexamers. TCRdb fed the immunoSEQ multiplex PCR reads into MiXCR, producing one record per CDR3 protein. The sample lists about 120,000 distinct CDR3 sequences, 94% occurring once. Sequencing targeted TCR beta in T cells from blood (CD8+ and CD4+). The CDR3 covers 15 residues. The germline V gene has CDR1 LNHDA and CDR2 SQIVND (reference sequence). Trimming cost V 9 bases and J 1 base; bases outside gene matches: 7.

The rearrangement uses TRBV19 and TRBJ2-4; 9 nucleotides align to TRBD1. The receptor was derived from a human donor in good health. Sequences were obtained from CD4+ T cells from PBMCs. CDR3 sequence (DNA): TGTGCCAGCCAAACAGGGGGCCTCGCCAAAAACATTCAGTACTTC. Protein: CASQTGGLAKNIQYF.